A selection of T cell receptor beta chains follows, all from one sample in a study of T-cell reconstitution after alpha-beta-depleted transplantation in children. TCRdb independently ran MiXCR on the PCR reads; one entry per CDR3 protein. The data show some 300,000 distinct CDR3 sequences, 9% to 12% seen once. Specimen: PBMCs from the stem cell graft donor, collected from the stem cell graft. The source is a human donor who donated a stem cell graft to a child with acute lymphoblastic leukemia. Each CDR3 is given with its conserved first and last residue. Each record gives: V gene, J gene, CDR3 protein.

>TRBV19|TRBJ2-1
CASRTGGLGDEQFF
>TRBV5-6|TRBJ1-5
CASSRTGVNQPQHF
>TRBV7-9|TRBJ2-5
CASTTRGETQYF
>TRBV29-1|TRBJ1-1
CSVLQGGMNTEAFF
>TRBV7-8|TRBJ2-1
CASSPPGLADNEQFF
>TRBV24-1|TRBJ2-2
CATSAGPDTNTGELFF
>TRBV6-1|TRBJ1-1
CASSKLPRGSTEAFF
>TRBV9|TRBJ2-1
CASSRGLAAINGEQFF
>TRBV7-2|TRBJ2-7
CASTATGTGEYEQYF
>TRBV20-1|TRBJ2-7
CSAQEGLAGSYEQYF
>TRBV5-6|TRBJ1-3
CASSSQGARGNTIYF
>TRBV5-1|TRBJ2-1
CASSLGTNLYNEQFF
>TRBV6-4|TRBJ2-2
CASSVGTGNTGELFF
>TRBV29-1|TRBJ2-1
CSVNLAGVYNEQFF